This passage covers 15 T cell receptor beta chains from one sample sequenced in a study of T cells in Graves' hyperthyroidism and ophthalmopathy. RNA transcripts gave rise to amplified TCR beta CDR3 regions. Initially, a first-round RT-PCR of the TCR CDR3 employed the HTBI primer set. TCRdb reprocessed the multiplex PCR reads with MiXCR, giving one entry per CDR3 protein. The sample shows 250,000 to 300,000 distinct CDR3 sequences, roughly 15% of them seen only once. Sequenced sample: blood. These receptors came from a woman between 50 and 59 years old with Graves' hyperthyroidism that later progressed to Graves' ophthalmopathy.

At least ten counts were recorded for this clonotype. The rearrangement uses TRBV18 and TRBJ1-2, with D possibly being TRBD1 (6 bases). With 1 base removed from V and 6 bases from J, the gap between germline ends came to 12 bases. Per germline, CDR1 KGHSH and CDR2 LQKENI. The CDR3 runs 14 residues. This CDR3 is CASSPRGARNGYTF. CDR3 DNA sequence: TGTGCCAGCTCACCACGGGGGGCGAGGAATGGCTACACCTTC.

J is TRBJ2-7 and V is TRBV19, with D perhaps TRBD1 (6 bases). With 4 bases removed from V and 6 bases from J, the gap between germline ends came to 13 bases. The CDR3 is 13 amino acids. Germline CDR1 LNHDA, CDR2 SQIVND (reference sequence). As DNA, the CDR3 is TGTGCCAGTAGTACCGTACAGGGTAGCGAGCAGTACTTC. Protein: CASSTVQGSEQYF.

This clonotype was seen more than once but under ten times. V and J are TRBV7-9 and TRBJ2-2; TRBD1 matches 9 bases. Germline trimming cut 5 bases from V and 4 bases from J; bases unmatched to any gene: 8. The germline gives CDR1 SEHNR, CDR2 FQNEAQ (reference sequence). The CDR3 contains 16 residues. The CDR3 DNA reads TGTGCCAGCAGCGACCCACAGGGGGCTGGCACCGGGGAGCTGTTTTTT. Translated, it gives CASSDPQGAGTGELFF. The whole variable domain, remainder taken from reference TRBV7-9 and TRBJ2-2, is DTGVSQNPRHKITKRGQNVTFRCDPISEHNRLYWYRQTLGQGPEFLTYFQNEAQLEKSRLLSDRFSAERPKGSFSTLEIQRTEQGDSAMYLCASSDPQGAGTGELFFGEGSRLTVL.

This clonotype was seen ten or more times. The rearrangement joins TRBV2 to TRBJ1-1; unclear D gene. Germline CDR1 SNHLY, CDR2 FYNNEI. The CDR3 length is 10 residues. V lost 6 bases to trimming and J lost 6 bases, with 5 bases between them. The CDR3 sequence: CASRGPEAFF. The CDR3 DNA sequence: TGTGCCAGCAGAGGACCTGAAGCTTTCTTT.

The sample holds many counts of this clonotype. V and J are TRBV2 and TRBJ1-4; D unclear. CDR1 and CDR2 from the germline V gene are SNHLY and FYNNEI. V was trimmed by 8 bases and J by 7 bases, leaving 20 bases between them. The CDR3 has 15 amino acids. The CDR3 DNA reads as TGTGCCAGCTGTCTTGGGCGGGCCGTCTGTGAAAAACTGTTTTTT. Translation: CASCLGRAVCEKLFF.

Details on this clonotype: Lacking the conserved final phenylalanine or tryptophan, this CDR3 likely reflects a read error. The gene calls are TRBV11-2 and TRBJ2-3; 9 bases align to TRBD2. Germline CDR1 SGHAT, CDR2 FQNNGV. The CDR3 length is 16 residues. The CDR3 nucleotides read TGTGCCAGCAGCATAGCTAGCGGGATTAGTACAGATGCGCAGTATCTT. Its translation: CASSIASGISTDAQYL.

This clonotype occurred many times. The chain couples TRBV27 to TRBJ1-2, with 9 bases matching TRBD1. V lost 3 bases, J lost 4 bases, and 6 bases stayed unmatched. This CDR3 is 15 amino acids long. Germline V gene sequence: CDR1 MNHEY, CDR2 SMNVEV (reference sequence). The CDR3 reads CASSLTVGQGYGYTF. The CDR3 coding sequence is TGTGCCAGCAGTTTGACCGTGGGACAGGGCTATGGCTACACCTTC.

The chain couples TRBV9 to TRBJ2-5; D is unresolved. Looked up from germline, CDR1 is SGDLS and CDR2 is YYNGEE. This CDR3 spans 14 amino acids. V lost 1 base to trimming and J lost 0 bases, with 7 bases between them. The DNA for the CDR3 is TGTGCCAGCAGCGTATCCAGCCACCAAGAGACCCAGTACTTC. Protein: CASSVSSHQETQYF.

The chain combines TRBV6-1 with TRBJ2-3; D is perhaps TRBD1 or TRBD2 (7 bases each). CDR3 length: 17 amino acids. Between the trimmed V and J ends, which lost 7 bases and 1 base, there was a span of 21 bases. Germline values: CDR1 MNHNS, CDR2 SASEGT. CDR3 DNA sequence: TGTGCCAGCATGGGCAGGGGGGGGCAGCGGCGCACAGATACGCAGTATTTT. It codes for CASMGRGGQRRTDTQYF.

V gene TRBV5-1 combines with J gene TRBJ2-2; possible D gene TRBD2, 5 bases. CDR3 length: 14 residues. The V and J ends lost 4 bases and 0 bases respectively, with 7 bases between them. The V gene's germline CDR1 is SGHRS and CDR2 YFSETQ. CDR3 sequence (DNA): TGCGCCAGCAGCCGAGGGACGAACACCGGGGAGCTGTTTTTT. Residues: CASSRGTNTGELFF.

Notes on this clonotype: A much larger clone differs from this one at a single base, so this may be a read error. This sequence joins TRBV6-1 and TRBJ1-1, with D maybe TRBD1 (6 bases). The CDR3 extends over 13 amino acids. CDR1 and CDR2 (germline): MNHNS, SASEGT. This CDR3 is CVSRSQGSAEAFF. For the CDR3, the DNA is TGTGTCAGCAGATCTCAGGGGAGCGCTGAAGCTTTCTTT.

Ten or more counts support this clonotype. The genes are TRBV28 and TRBJ2-4, with D perhaps TRBD1 (6 bases). The CDR3 spans 19 residues. The V end lost 5 bases, the J end lost 1 base, and 24 bases lay between the germline ends. CDR1 is MDHEN, CDR2 SYDVKM, per germline. CDR3 protein: CASSLSRAASGVAKNIQYF. Here the CDR3 DNA reads TGTGCCAGCAGTCTTTCCCGGGCAGCATCAGGGGTGGCCAAAAACATTCAGTACTTC.

The V gene is TRBV3-1, the J gene TRBJ2-2; D could derive from TRBD1 or TRBD2 (5 bases each). There are 14 residues in the CDR3. V was trimmed by 3 bases and J by 1 base, leaving 6 bases between them. CDR1 is LGHDT, CDR2 YNNKEL, per germline (reference sequence). CDR3 sequence reads: CASSQGRNTGELFF. DNA for the CDR3: TGTGCCAGCAGCCAGGGACGGAACACCGGGGAGCTGTTTTTT.

This clonotype was seen a handful of times. The chain has TRBV7-9 and TRBJ2-1, with 8 bases lining up with TRBD2. Trimming removed 3 bases from V and 4 bases from J; junction bases left unmatched: 8. Germline CDR1 SEHNR, CDR2 FQNEAQ (reference sequence). The length of the CDR3 is 16 residues. CDR3 nucleotide sequence: TGTGCCAGCAGCTTGACTGGCGGGAGGAAGTACAATGAGCAGTTCTTC. Its protein is CASSLTGGRKYNEQFF.

This clonotype was seen many times. The rearrangement joins TRBV5-1 to TRBJ1-4, with D perhaps TRBD1 (6 bases). Germline assignment: CDR1 SGHRS and CDR2 YFSETQ. The CDR3 extends over 16 amino acids. Trimming took off 4 bases at V and 0 bases at J, with 13 bases between the two ends. CDR3 bases: TGCGCCAGCAGCCACTCTGGGACATCAACTAATGAAAAACTGTTTTTT. Its protein product is CASSHSGTSTNEKLFF.